This record covers a single TCR beta chain. This clone showed up just a few times. Its target antigen remains unknown. Qualities for individual bases were not recorded, and no much larger clone is one base off. These data are taken from a study of blood T cell repertoires in COVID-19 (dated by TCRdb to about 2020). For context, the study as a whole: Samples from collaborators originated in the United States, Italy and Spain and spanned both the acute and convalescent phases of COVID-19. Subjects who had been exposed to COVID-19, were actively infected with it, or had recovered from it provided the deeply sampled blood TCRbeta repertoires that made up the dataset. A freely available public database, intended as a resource for researchers studying the immune response to SARS-CoV-2, is where the repertoires were released. The samples were drawn from the first 160 participants of the ongoing ImmuneRACE study and from 950 to 1,500 subjects provided by 6 global collaborators. Nearly every sample came with metadata listing a de-identified subject ID, COVID-19 status, age in years and sex. The material from the prospective study consisted of cDNA or gDNA derived from T cells, B-cell-depleted T cells, or PBMCs. Where available, HLA class I and class II types were taken from metadata supplied by the sample provider and were not determined by assay-based typing. The full study reports these points: The amount of clinical and demographic metadata varied by source and participant and was provided uncurated.

TCRbeta CDR3 regions were amplified from genomic DNA using the immunoSEQ Assay, a bias-controlled multiplex PCR. The authors' analysis ran thus. Within the assay, amplification of reference gene primers was used to estimate how many nucleated cells each sample contained. To quantify the absolute abundance of each unique TCRbeta CDR3 rearrangement, sequence reads were collapsed and filtered. For each sample, productive Simpson clonality was calculated as the square root of Simpson's diversity index across productive rearrangements. TCRdb carries this immuneACCESS record with in-frame sequences only. Its versions omit some clonotypes, under half of them owing to an unresolved V gene in the studies checked, with the rest unexplained. That table supplies the V and J calls and clone size; D and trimming were determined from the DNA. The sample table lists tens of thousands of clones, under 90% of them with a count of one. The top ten constitute about 12% of the sample.

Collaborating institutions collected whole blood in K2EDTA tubes following their own protocols. For TCRbeta analysis, collaborators shipped samples as frozen whole blood, isolated PBMCs, or DNA extracted from either of those sample types. Including the terminal cysteine and phenylalanine, the CDR3 comprises 16 residues. Only CDR3 DNA is held: 48 bases, read in frame from base 1. After removal of 6 bases from V and 3 bases from J, the junction retains 11 bases not matched to a gene. According to the germline V gene (reference sequence), CDR1 reads LNHDA and CDR2 reads SQIVND. Material: peripheral blood. This sequence originates from a human donor in a cohort sampled during active COVID-19. The chain was built from TRBV19 and TRBJ1-5; 7 bases in the middle match TRBD1. The CDR3 reads as follows: CASRHRDRAFNQPQHF. In nucleotides, the sequence is TGTGCCAGTAGACACCGGGACAGAGCCTTCAATCAGCCCCAGCATTTT.